This passage covers 23 T cell receptor beta chains from one sample sequenced in a study of blood T cell repertoires in COVID-19. TCRdb's copy holds only in-frame clones and misses some; the assay was immunoSEQ multiplex PCR. The data contain about 300,000 clones, approximately 89% of them singletons. The sequenced material came from peripheral blood. These receptors originate from a woman under 40 with COVID-19, enrolled during active disease.

The V gene is TRBV10-1, the J gene TRBJ1-5; possibly TRBD1 for D (6 bases). The CDR3 extends over 14 amino acids. The germline CDR1 and CDR2 sequences are WNHNN and SYGVQD (reference sequence). Trimming removed 11 bases at V and 4 bases at J, with 18 bases between. The CDR3 loop is CADPPQGMNQPQHF. DNA of the CDR3: TGCGCCGACCCGCCCCAGGGGATGAATCAGCCCCAGCATTTT.

This clone has a handful of counts. This chain uses TRBV12-3 or TRBV12-4 with TRBJ2-3; possible D gene TRBD2, 6 bases. V gave up 5 bases and J gave up 4 bases, with 10 bases separating them. The CDR3 sequence is 13 residues long. The CDR3 sequence: CASSPPGADTQYF. For the CDR3, the DNA is TGTGCCAGCAGTCCCCCGGGGGCAGATACGCAGTATTTT.

The gene calls are TRBV7-9 and TRBJ1-1; D unresolved. Trimming left V 4 bases short and J 1 base short, with 16 bases between. In germline, CDR1 is SEHNR, CDR2 FQNEAQ (reference sequence). The CDR3 extends over 16 amino acids. The DNA for the CDR3 is TGTGCCAGCAGCTCATATTCCCCTGAGGGGAACACTGAAGCTTTCTTT. This translates into CASSSYSPEGNTEAFF.

The gene calls are TRBV7-9 and TRBJ2-3; D may be TRBD1 (6 bases). CDR3 length: 16 amino acids. V lost 5 bases to trimming and J lost 1 base, with 16 bases between them. Germline loops: CDR1 SEHNR, CDR2 FQNEAQ (reference sequence). The DNA for the CDR3 is TGTGCCAGCAGCGATACAGGGATGGTCGGCACAGATACGCAGTATTTT. Amino acid sequence: CASSDTGMVGTDTQYF.

This clone occurred a few times. The chain combines TRBV6-5 with TRBJ1-1; D remains unclear. The germline CDR1 and CDR2 sequences are MNHEY and SVGAGI. The CDR3 runs to 13 residues. V shed 6 bases and J shed 5 bases, with 13 bases lying between them. For the CDR3, the DNA is TGTGCCAGCAGCCGGTGGGCGAGAACTGAAGCTTTCTTT. It is translated as CASSRWARTEAFF.

V and J are TRBV2 and TRBJ2-7, with 12 bases identical to TRBD2. V shed 6 bases and J 8 bases; nucleotides not matched to a gene: 14. Per the germline V gene, CDR1 is SNHLY and CDR2 is FYNNEI. The CDR3 extends over 16 amino acids. The CDR3 nucleotides read TGTGCCAGCAGGTCAGGACTAGCGGGGCCTTACGTGAAGCAGTACTTC. Translation gives CASRSGLAGPYVKQYF. The full variable domain, completed using reference TRBV2 and TRBJ2-7, is EPEVTQTPSHQVTQMGQEVILRCVPISNHLYFYWYRQILGQKVEFLVSFYNNEISEKSEIFDDQFSVERPDGSNFTLKIRSTKLEDSAMYFCASRSGLAGPYVKQYFGPGTRLTVT.

The chain has TRBV12-3 or TRBV12-4 and TRBJ2-7; D is perhaps TRBD2 (5 bases). The CDR3 consists of 13 residues. V was cut by 4 bases and J by 10 bases, with 17 bases left in between. CDR3 coding DNA: TGTGCCAGCAGTTCAGGCATAGGAGGCCAACAGTACTTC. Translating gives CASSSGIGGQQYF.

The CDR3 here is CASTQGVKYGYTF. In DNA, the CDR3 is TGTGCCAGCACCCAGGGTGTAAAATATGGCTACACCTTC. The gene calls are TRBV7-2 and TRBJ1-2; perhaps TRBD1 as D (5 bases). The ends were cut back, 7 bases at V and 5 bases at J, with 14 bases in the middle. CDR1 SGHTA and CDR2 FQGNSA come from the germline V gene. CDR3 length equals 13 residues.

The chain has TRBV15 and TRBJ2-1; 10 positions agree with TRBD2. The CDR3 totals 15 residues. V lost 6 bases to trimming and J lost 4 bases; unmatched junction nucleotides: 6. Germline V gene sequence: CDR1 LNHNV, CDR2 YYDKDF (reference sequence). Here the CDR3 reads CATREGLADYNEQFF. The CDR3 DNA reads as TGTGCCACCAGAGAAGGACTAGCGGATTACAATGAGCAGTTCTTC. Filled out from reference TRBV15 and TRBJ2-1, the complete variable domain reads DAMVIQNPRYQVTQFGKPVTLSCSQTLNHNVMYWYQQKSSQAPKLLFHYYDKDFNNEADTPDNFQSRRPNTSFCFLDIRSPGLGDTAMYLCATREGLADYNEQFFGPGTRLTVL.

The rearrangement links TRBV7-2 to TRBJ1-2; tentatively, D is TRBD1 (6 bases). This CDR3 contains 13 residues. CDR1 and CDR2 from the germline V gene are SGHTA and FQGNSA. V was clipped by 4 bases and J by 7 bases, with 13 bases between them. The CDR3 DNA follows: TGTGCCAGCAGCTCGCACAGGGTAGGTGGCTACACCTTC. It codes for CASSSHRVGGYTF.

The J gene is TRBJ1-1, the V gene TRBV6-5, with D uncertain. The V and J ends lost 7 bases and 0 bases respectively, with 12 bases between them. CDR3 length: 14 amino acids. Germline values: CDR1 MNHEY, CDR2 SVGAGI. As DNA, the CDR3 is TGTGCCAGCATAACACGGGGATTGAACACTGAAGCTTTCTTT. Amino acids: CASITRGLNTEAFF.

This clone came up once. The chain has TRBV5-1 and TRBJ2-5, with 9 bases fitting TRBD1. V lost 8 bases and J lost 2; bases outside the gene matches: 7. Germline V gene data show CDR1 as SGHRS and CDR2 as YFSETQ. The CDR3 contains 14 residues. The CDR3 loop is CASTTGGPQETQYF. For the CDR3, the DNA is TGCGCCAGTACCACAGGGGGCCCACAAGAGACCCAGTACTTC.

The chain links TRBV7-3 to TRBJ1-5, with TRBD1 matching over 7 bases. The CDR3 runs 19 residues. Germline assignment: CDR1 SGHTA and CDR2 FQGTGA. Trimming at V came to 0 bases and at J to 2 bases, leaving 13 bases not matched to a gene. CDR3 nucleotides: TGTGCCAGCAGCTTAACGGGCGGGGTAAGACAGGGTGGCAATCAGCCCCAGCATTTT. Translated, it gives CASSLTGGVRQGGNQPQHF.

This clone came up once. The chain carries TRBV5-4 and TRBJ2-5; TRBD1 matches at 7 bases. The germline V gene encodes CDR1 SGHNT and CDR2 YYREEE (reference sequence). J gave up 2 bases and V 1 base, and 2 bases lay outside the gene matches. CDR3 length equals 14 residues. CDR3 sequence reads: CASSLPGQQETQYF. In nucleotides, the CDR3 is TGTGCCAGCAGCTTGCCGGGACAGCAAGAGACCCAGTACTTC.

The J gene is TRBJ2-1, the V gene TRBV27; D is unresolved. The CDR3 sequence is 12 residues long. Germline V lookup: CDR1 MNHEY, CDR2 SMNVEV (reference sequence). Trimming pared 3 bases from V and 9 bases from J, leaving 9 bases between. CDR3 amino acids: CASSFGASEQFF. CDR3 DNA: TGTGCCAGCAGTTTCGGAGCCTCTGAGCAGTTCTTC.

The rearrangement joins TRBV12-3 or TRBV12-4 to TRBJ2-7; D call uncertain. This CDR3 has 12 residues. V lost 2 bases and J 3 bases, leaving 5 bases between the germline ends. The CDR3 protein is CASSLNGYEQYF. CDR3 coding DNA: TGTGCCAGCAGTTTAAACGGCTACGAGCAGTACTTC.

The chain is built from TRBV3-1 (or the pseudogene TRBV3-2) and TRBJ1-3; D remains unclear. V was pared by 4 bases and J by 5 bases, with 12 bases between. The V gene's germline CDR1 is LGHDT and CDR2 YNNKEL (reference sequence). There are 14 residues in the CDR3. The CDR3 here is CASSLSPGRNTIYF. The CDR3 nucleotides are TGTGCCAGCAGCCTATCTCCGGGGAGAAACACCATATATTTT.

The chain has TRBV7-9 and TRBJ1-4; D is possibly TRBD1 (5 bases). The CDR3 covers 14 residues. The V gene lost 6 bases and the J gene lost 5 bases, with 13 bases spanning the gap. The germline V gene has CDR1 SEHNR and CDR2 FQNEAQ (reference sequence). The CDR3 sequence: CASSQLGPNEKLFF. CDR3 DNA: TGTGCCAGCAGTCAGTTGGGGCCCAATGAAAAACTGTTTTTT. The full variable domain, its missing parts supplied by reference TRBV7-9 and TRBJ1-4, is DTGVSQNPRHKITKRGQNVTFRCDPISEHNRLYWYRQTLGQGPEFLTYFQNEAQLEKSRLLSDRFSAERPKGSFSTLEIQRTEQGDSAMYLCASSQLGPNEKLFFGSGTQLSVL.

The chain links TRBV5-1 to TRBJ2-3; the D gene is possibly TRBD2 (6 bases). CDR3 length: 15 residues. From germline, CDR1 is SGHRS and CDR2 YFSETQ. V lost 1 base to trimming and J lost 2 bases, with 11 bases between them. CDR3 DNA: TGCGCCAGCAGCTTGACTAGCCTCCCCACAGATACGCAGTATTTT. Translation gives CASSLTSLPTDTQYF.

J is TRBJ2-3 and V is TRBV23-1, with 7 bases aligning to TRBD1. TRBV23-1 is labeled an ORF, and its function is uncertain. The CDR3 extends over 15 amino acids. After removal of 3 bases from V and 5 bases from J, the junction contained 8 bases not matched to a gene. The CDR3 here is CASSQDRRRIDTQYF. In DNA form, the CDR3 reads TGCGCCAGCAGTCAGGACAGGCGGCGTATAGATACGCAGTATTTT.

Comment on this clone: One junction end does not reproduce the germline sequence, and a read error may be involved. V usage is TRBV7-9 and J usage is TRBJ1-1; 10 bases map to TRBD1. CDR3 length: 11 amino acids. Germline V CDR1 and CDR2: SEHNR, FQNEAQ (reference sequence). CDR3 DNA: TGTGCCAGCAGCTTAGGGACAGGGGGTTCCTTT. Its protein is CASSLGTGGSF.

The CDR3 DNA is TGTGCCAGCAGTGAATATCAGGGTTTCTCTGGAAACACCATATATTTT. It specifies CASSEYQGFSGNTIYF. The chain is built from TRBV2 and TRBJ1-3; weak D call: TRBD1 (5 bases). The CDR3 is 16 amino acids. The V end lost 2 bases, the J end lost 0 bases, and 11 bases lay between the germline ends. Germline CDR1 SNHLY, CDR2 FYNNEI.

This clone was recorded only once. This chain uses TRBV7-2 with TRBJ2-5; possibly TRBD2 for D (7 bases). V lost 5 bases and J lost 7, with 14 bases in between. The CDR3 runs to 13 residues. CDR1 is SGHTA, CDR2 FQGNSA, per germline. The CDR3 protein is CASSLEGGGTQYF. CDR3 sequence (DNA): TGTGCCAGCAGCCTCGAGGGAGGGGGGACCCAGTACTTC. Full variable domain (remainder filled in from reference TRBV7-2 and TRBJ2-5): GAGVSQSPSNKVTEKGKDVELRCDPISGHTALYWYRQSLGQGLEFLIYFQGNSAPDKSGLPSDRFSAERTGGSVSTLTIQRTQQEDSAVYLCASSLEGGGTQYFGPGTRLLVL.